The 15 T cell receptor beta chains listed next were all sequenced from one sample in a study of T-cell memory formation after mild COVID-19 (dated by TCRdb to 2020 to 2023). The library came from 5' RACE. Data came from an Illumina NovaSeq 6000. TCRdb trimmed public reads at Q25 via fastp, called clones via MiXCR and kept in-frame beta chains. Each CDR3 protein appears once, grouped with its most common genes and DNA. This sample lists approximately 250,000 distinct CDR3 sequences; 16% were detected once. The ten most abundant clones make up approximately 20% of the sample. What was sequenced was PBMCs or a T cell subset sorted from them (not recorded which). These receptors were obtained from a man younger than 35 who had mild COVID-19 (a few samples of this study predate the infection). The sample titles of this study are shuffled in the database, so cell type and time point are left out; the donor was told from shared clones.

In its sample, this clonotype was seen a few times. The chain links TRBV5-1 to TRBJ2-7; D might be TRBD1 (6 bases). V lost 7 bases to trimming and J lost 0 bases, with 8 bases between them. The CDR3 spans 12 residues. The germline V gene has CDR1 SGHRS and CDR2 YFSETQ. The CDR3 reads CASRDTSYEQYF. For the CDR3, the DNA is TGCGCCAGCCGGGACACCTCCTACGAGCAGTACTTC.

CDR3 amino acids: CASTRAADYGYTF. CDR3 nucleotide sequence: TGTGCCAGCACGCGGGCAGCGGACTATGGCTACACCTTC. The chain carries TRBV6-1 and TRBJ1-2, with no clear D. V was pared by 7 bases and J by 3 bases, with 12 bases between. The CDR3 covers 13 residues. Germline values: CDR1 MNHNS, CDR2 SASEGT.

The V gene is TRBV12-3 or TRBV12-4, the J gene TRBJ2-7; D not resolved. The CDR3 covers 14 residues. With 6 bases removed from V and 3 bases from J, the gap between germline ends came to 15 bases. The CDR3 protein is CASSSNNAYYEQYF. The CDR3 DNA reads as TGTGCCAGCAGCTCTAACAACGCCTACTACGAGCAGTACTTC.

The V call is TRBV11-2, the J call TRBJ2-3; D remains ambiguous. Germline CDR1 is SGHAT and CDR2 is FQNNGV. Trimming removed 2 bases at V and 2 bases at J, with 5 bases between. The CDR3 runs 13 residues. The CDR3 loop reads CASSLILTDTQYF. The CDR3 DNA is TGTGCCAGCAGCTTAATCCTCACAGATACGCAGTATTTT.

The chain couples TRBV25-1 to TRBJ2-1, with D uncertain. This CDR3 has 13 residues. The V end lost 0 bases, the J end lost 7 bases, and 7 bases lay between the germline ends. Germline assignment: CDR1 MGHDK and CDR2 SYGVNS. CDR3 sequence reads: CASSEYPRNEQFF. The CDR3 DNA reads TGTGCCAGCAGTGAATACCCCAGAAATGAGCAGTTCTTC.

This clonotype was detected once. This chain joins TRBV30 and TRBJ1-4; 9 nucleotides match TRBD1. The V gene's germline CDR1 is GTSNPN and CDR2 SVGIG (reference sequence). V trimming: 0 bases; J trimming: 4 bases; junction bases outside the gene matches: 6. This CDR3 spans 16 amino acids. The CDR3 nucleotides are TGTGCCTGGAGTGTACCTCCGGGACAGGGTAATGAAAAACTGTTTTTT. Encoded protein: CAWSVPPGQGNEKLFF.

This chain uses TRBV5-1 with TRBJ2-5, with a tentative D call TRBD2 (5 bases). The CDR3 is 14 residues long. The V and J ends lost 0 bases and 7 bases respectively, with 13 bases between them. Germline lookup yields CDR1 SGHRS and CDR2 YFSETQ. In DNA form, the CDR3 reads TGCGCCAGCAGCTTGGATGGAGGCCGAGGGACCCAGTACTTC. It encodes CASSLDGGRGTQYF.

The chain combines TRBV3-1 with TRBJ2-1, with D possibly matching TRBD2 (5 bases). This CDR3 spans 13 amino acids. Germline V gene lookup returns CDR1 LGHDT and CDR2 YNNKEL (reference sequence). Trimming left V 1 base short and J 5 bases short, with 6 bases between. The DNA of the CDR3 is TGTGCCAGCAGCCAAGTGCGGGACAATGAGCAGTTCTTC. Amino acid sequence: CASSQVRDNEQFF.

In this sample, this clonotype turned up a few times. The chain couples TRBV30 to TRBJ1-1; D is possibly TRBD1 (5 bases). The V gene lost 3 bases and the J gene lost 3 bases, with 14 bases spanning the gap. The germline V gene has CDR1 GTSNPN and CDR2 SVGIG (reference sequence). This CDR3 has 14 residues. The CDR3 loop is CAWSDSGKDTEAFF. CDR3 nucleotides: TGTGCCTGGAGCGACTCAGGGAAGGACACTGAAGCTTTCTTT.

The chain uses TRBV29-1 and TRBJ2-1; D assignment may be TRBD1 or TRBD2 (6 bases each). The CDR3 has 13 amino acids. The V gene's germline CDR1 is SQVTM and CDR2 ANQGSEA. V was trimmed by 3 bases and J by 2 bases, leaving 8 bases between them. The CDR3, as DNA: TGCAGCGTTGACGGGGGCACCTACAATGAGCAGTTCTTC. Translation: CSVDGGTYNEQFF.

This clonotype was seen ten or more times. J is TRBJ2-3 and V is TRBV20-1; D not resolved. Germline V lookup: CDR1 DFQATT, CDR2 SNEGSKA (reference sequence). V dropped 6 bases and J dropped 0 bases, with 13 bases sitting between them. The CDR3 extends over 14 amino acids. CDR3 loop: CSARTLGSTDTQYF. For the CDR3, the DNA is TGCAGTGCCCGGACCCTAGGTAGCACAGATACGCAGTATTTT.

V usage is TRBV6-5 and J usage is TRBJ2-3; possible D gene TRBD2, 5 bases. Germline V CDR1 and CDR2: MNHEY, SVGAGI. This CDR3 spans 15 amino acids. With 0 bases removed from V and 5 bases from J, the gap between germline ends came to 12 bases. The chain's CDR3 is CASSYSYGVGDTQYF. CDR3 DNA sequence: TGTGCCAGCAGTTACTCGTACGGGGTTGGAGATACGCAGTATTTT.

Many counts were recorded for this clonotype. The CDR3 loop reads CSVRKDTQYF. CDR3 coding DNA: TGCAGCGTGAGAAAAGATACGCAGTATTTT. The V gene is TRBV29-1, the J gene TRBJ2-3; no reliable D call. CDR1 is SQVTM and CDR2 is ANQGSEA in the germline V gene. V was cut by 6 bases and J by 5 bases, with 6 bases left in between. The CDR3 has 10 amino acids.

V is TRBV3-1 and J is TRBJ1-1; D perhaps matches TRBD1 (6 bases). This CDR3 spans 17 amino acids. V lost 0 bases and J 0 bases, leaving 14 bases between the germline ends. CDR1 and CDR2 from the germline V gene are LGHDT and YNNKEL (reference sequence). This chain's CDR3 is CASSQDGEGVMNTEAFF. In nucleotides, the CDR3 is TGTGCCAGCAGCCAAGACGGAGAGGGGGTTATGAACACTGAAGCTTTCTTT.

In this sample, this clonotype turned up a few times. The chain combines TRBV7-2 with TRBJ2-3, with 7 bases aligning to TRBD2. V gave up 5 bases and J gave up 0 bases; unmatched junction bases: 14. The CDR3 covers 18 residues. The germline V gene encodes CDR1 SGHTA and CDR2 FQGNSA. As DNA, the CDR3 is TGTGCCAGCAGCAGAGCGGGACTTCTCTGGGCTAGCACAGATACGCAGTATTTT. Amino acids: CASSRAGLLWASTDTQYF.